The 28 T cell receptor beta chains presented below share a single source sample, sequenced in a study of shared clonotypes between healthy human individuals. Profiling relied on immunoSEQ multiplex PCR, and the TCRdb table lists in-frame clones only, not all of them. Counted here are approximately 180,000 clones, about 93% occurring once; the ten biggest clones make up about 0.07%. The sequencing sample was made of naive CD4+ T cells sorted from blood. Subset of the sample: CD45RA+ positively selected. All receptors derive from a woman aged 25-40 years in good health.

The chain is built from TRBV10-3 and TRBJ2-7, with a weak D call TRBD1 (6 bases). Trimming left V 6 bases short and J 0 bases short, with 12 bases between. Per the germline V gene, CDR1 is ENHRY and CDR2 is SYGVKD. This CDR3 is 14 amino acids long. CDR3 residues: CAIRGTLSSYEQYF. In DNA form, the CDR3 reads TGTGCCATCAGAGGGACACTTAGCTCCTACGAGCAGTACTTC.

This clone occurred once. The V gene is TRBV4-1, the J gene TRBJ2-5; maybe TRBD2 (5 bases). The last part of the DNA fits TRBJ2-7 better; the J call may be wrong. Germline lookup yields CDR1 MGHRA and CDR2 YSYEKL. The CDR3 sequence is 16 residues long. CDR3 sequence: CASSQVGAVSSYEQYF. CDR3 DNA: TGCGCCAGCAGCCAAGTGGGAGCGGTTAGCTCCTACGAGCAGTACTTC.

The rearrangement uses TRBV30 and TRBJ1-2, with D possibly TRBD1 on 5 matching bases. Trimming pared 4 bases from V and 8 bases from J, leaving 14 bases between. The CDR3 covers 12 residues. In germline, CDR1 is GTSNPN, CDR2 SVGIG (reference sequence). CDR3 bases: TGTGCCTGGAACCGAGGAGGGGCCGGCTACACCTTC. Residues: CAWNRGGAGYTF.

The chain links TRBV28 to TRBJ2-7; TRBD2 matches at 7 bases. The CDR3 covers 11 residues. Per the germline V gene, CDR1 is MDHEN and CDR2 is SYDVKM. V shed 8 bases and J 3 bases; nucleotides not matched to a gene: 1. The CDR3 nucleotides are TGTGCCAGCGCTAGCGGCTACGAGCAGTACTTC. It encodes CASASGYEQYF.

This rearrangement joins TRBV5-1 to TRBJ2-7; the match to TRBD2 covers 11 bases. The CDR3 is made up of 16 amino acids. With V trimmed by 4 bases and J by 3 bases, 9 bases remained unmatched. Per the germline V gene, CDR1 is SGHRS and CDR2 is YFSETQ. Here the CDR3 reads CASSPGGTSGFYEQYF. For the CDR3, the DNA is TGCGCCAGCAGCCCAGGAGGGACTAGCGGTTTCTACGAGCAGTACTTC.

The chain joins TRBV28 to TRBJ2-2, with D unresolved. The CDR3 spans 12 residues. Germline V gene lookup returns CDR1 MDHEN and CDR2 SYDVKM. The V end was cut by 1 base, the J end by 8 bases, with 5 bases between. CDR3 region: CASSLLAGELFF. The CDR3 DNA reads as TGTGCCAGCAGTTTATTGGCAGGGGAGCTGTTTTTT.

The CDR3 here is CSAYNYEQYF. The CDR3 DNA sequence: TGCAGTGCTTATAACTACGAGCAGTACTTC. This rearrangement joins TRBV20-1 to TRBJ2-7; D is undetermined. The CDR3 spans 10 residues. Germline V CDR1 and CDR2: DFQATT, SNEGSKA (reference sequence). The V end was cut by 5 bases, the J end by 3 bases, with 5 bases between.

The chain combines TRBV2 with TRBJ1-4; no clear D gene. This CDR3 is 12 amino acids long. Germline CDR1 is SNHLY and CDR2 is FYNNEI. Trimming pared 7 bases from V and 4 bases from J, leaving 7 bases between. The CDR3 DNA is TGTGCCAGCAAAACGAATAATGAAAAACTGTTTTTT. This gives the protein CASKTNNEKLFF.

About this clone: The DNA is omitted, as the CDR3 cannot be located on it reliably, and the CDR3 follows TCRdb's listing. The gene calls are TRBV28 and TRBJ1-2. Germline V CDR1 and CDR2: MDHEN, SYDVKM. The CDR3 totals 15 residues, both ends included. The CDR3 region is CASSSSGAKDYGYTF.

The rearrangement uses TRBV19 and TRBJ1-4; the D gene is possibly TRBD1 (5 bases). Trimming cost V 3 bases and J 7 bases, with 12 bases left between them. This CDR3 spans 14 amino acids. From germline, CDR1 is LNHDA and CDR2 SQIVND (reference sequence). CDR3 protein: CASSMGRDAEKLFF. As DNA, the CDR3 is TGTGCCAGTAGTATGGGCAGGGACGCTGAAAAACTGTTTTTT.

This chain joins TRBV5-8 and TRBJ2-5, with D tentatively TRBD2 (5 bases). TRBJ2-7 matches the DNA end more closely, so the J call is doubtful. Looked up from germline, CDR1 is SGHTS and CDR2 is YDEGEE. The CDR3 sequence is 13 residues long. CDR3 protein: CASSYGWGVEQYF. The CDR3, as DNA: TGTGCCAGCAGCTACGGCTGGGGAGTCGAGCAGTACTTC.

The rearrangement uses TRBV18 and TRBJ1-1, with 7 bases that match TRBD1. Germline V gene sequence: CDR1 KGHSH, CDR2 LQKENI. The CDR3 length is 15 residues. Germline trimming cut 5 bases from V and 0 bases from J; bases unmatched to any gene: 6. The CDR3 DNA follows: TGTGCCAGCTCAACCGGGACAGCTTTGAACACTGAAGCTTTCTTT. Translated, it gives CASSTGTALNTEAFF.

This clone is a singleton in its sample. CDR3 residues: CASSPAYLSGRENEQYF. CDR3 sequence (DNA): TGTGCCAGCAGTCCCGCCTACCTTAGCGGGAGGGAGAACGAGCAGTACTTC. The chain couples TRBV27 to TRBJ2-7; 11 bases match TRBD2. From germline, CDR1 is MNHEY and CDR2 SMNVEV (reference sequence). This CDR3 region has 17 residues. The V and J ends lost 5 bases and 5 bases, in that order; junction bases with no gene match: 14.

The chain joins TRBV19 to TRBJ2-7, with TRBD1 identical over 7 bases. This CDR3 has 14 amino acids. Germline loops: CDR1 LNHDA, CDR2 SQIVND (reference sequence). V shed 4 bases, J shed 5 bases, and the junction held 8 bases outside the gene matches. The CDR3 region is CASSSATGSNEQYF. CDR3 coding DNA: TGTGCCAGTAGTAGCGCGACAGGGAGTAACGAGCAGTACTTC. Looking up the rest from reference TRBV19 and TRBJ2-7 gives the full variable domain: DGGITQSPKYLFRKEGQNVTLSCEQNLNHDAMYWYRQDPGQGLRLIYYSQIVNDFQKGDIAEGYSVSREKKESFPLTVTSAQKNPTAFYLCASSSATGSNEQYFGPGTRLTVT.

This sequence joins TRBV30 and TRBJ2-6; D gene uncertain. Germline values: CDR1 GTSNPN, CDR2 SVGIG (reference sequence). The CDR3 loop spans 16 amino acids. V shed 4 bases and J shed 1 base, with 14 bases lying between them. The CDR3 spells CAWNAGLTSGANVLTF. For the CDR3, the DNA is TGTGCCTGGAATGCAGGTTTGACTTCTGGGGCCAACGTCCTGACTTTC. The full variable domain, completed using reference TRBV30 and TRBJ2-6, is SQTIHQWPATLVQPVGSPLSLECTVEGTSNPNLYWYRQAAGRGLQLLFYSVGIGQISSEVPQNLSASRPQDRQFILSSKKLLLSDSGFYLCAWNAGLTSGANVLTFGAGSRLTVL.

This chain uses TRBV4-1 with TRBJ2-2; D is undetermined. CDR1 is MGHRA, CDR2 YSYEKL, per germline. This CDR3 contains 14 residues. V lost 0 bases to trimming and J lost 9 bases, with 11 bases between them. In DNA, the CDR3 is TGCGCCAGCAGCCAAGACTCCCCGAAAAGGGAGCTGTTTTTT. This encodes CASSQDSPKRELFF.

CDR3: CASSLGPREYEQYF. As DNA, the CDR3 is TGTGCCAGCAGTTTAGGTCCAAGGGAGTACGAGCAGTACTTC. The J gene is TRBJ2-7, the V gene TRBV28; D may be TRBD2 (5 bases). Trimming removed 2 bases from V and 4 bases from J, with 12 bases in between. The CDR3 runs 14 residues. Per the germline V gene, CDR1 is MDHEN and CDR2 is SYDVKM.

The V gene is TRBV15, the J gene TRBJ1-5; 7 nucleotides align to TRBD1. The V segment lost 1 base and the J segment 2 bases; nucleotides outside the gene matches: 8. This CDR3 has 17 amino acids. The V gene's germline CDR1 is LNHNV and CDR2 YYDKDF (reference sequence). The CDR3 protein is CATSRGGTGDGNQPQHF. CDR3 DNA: TGTGCCACCAGCAGAGGGGGCACAGGGGATGGCAATCAGCCCCAGCATTTT.

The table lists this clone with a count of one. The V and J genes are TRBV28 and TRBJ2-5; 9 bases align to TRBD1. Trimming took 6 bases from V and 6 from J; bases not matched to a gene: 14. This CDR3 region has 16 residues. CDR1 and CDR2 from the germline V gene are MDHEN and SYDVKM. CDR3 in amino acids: CASSHPRGQGLQTQYF. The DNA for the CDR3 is TGTGCCAGCAGCCACCCGCGAGGACAGGGGCTACAGACCCAGTACTTC. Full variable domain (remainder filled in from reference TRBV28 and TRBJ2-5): DVKVTQSSRYLVKRTGEKVFLECVQDMDHENMFWYRQDPGLGLRLIYFSYDVKMKEKGDIPEGYSVSREKKERFSLILESASTNQTSMYLCASSHPRGQGLQTQYFGPGTRLLVL.

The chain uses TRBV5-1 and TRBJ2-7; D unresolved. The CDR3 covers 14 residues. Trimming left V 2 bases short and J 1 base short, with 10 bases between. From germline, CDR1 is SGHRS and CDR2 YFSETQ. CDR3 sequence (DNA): TGCGCCAGCAGCTTATCCAGGTCATCCTACGAGCAGTACTTC. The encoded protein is CASSLSRSSYEQYF.

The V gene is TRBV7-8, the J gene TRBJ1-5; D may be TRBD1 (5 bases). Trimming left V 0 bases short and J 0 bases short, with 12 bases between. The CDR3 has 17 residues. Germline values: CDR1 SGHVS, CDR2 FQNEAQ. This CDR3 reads CASSLAVRGNSNQPQHF. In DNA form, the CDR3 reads TGTGCCAGCAGCTTAGCGGTTCGGGGGAATAGCAATCAGCCCCAGCATTTT. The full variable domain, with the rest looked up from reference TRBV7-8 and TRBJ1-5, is GAGVSQSPRYKVAKRGQDVALRCDPISGHVSLFWYQQALGQGPEFLTYFQNEAQLDKSGLPSDRFFAERPEGSVSTLKIQRTQQEDSAVYLCASSLAVRGNSNQPQHFGDGTRLSIL.

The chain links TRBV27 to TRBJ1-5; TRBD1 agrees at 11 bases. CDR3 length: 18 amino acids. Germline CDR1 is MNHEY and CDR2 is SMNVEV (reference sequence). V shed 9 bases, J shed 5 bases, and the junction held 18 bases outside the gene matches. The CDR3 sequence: CASKPRWAGTGGYQPQHF. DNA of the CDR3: TGTGCCAGTAAACCCAGATGGGCCGGGACAGGGGGATATCAGCCCCAGCATTTT.

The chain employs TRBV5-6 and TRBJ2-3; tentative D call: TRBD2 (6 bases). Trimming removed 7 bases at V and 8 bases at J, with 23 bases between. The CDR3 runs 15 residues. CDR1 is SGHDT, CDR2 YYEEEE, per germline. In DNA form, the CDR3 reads TGTGCCAGCTCCCCCTCCGGGACTTCAATCGGTACGCAGTATTTT. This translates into CASSPSGTSIGTQYF.

The CDR3 coding sequence is TGTGCCACCAGCAGAGTTGAACCCTATGGCTACACCTTC. It translates to CATSRVEPYGYTF. V usage is TRBV15 and J usage is TRBJ1-2, with D unresolved. This CDR3 contains 13 residues. CDR1 and CDR2 from the germline V gene are LNHNV and YYDKDF (reference sequence). Trimming pared 1 base from V and 4 bases from J, leaving 7 bases between.

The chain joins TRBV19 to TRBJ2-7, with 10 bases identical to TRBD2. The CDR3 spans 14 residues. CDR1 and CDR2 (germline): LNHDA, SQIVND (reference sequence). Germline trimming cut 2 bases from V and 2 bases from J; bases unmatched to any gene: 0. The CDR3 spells CASSITSGTYEQYF. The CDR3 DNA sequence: TGTGCCAGTAGTATAACTAGCGGGACCTACGAGCAGTACTTC.

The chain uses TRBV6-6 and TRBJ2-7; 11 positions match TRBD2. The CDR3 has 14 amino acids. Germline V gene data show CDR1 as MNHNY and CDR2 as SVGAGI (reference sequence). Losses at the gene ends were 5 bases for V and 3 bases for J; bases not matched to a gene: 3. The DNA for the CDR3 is TGTGCCAGCAGTCGACTAGCGGGACTCTACGAGCAGTACTTC. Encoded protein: CASSRLAGLYEQYF.

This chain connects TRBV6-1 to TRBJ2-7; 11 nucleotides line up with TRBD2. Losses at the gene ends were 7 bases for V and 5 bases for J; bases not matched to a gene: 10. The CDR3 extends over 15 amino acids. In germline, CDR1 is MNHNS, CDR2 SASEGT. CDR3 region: CASKGRLAGSDEQYF. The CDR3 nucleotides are TGTGCCAGCAAGGGACGACTAGCGGGAAGCGACGAGCAGTACTTC.

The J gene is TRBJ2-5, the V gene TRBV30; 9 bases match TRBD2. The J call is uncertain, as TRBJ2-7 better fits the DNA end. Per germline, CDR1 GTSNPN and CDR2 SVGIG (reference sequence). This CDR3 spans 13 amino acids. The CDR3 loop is CAWSRREGYEQYF. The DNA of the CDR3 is TGTGCCTGGAGTAGGCGGGAGGGCTACGAGCAGTACTTC.